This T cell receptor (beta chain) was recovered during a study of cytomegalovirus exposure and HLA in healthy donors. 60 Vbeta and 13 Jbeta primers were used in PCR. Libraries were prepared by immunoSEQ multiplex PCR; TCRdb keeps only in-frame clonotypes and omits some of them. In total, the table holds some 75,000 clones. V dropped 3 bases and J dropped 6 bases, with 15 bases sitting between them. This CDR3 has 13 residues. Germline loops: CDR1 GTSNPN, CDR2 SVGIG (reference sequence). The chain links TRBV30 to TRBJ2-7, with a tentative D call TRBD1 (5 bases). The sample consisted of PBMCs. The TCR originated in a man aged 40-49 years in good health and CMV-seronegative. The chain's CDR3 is CAWSDQGWGEQYF. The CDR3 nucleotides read TGTGCCTGGAGCGATCAGGGTTGGGGCGAGCAGTACTTC.